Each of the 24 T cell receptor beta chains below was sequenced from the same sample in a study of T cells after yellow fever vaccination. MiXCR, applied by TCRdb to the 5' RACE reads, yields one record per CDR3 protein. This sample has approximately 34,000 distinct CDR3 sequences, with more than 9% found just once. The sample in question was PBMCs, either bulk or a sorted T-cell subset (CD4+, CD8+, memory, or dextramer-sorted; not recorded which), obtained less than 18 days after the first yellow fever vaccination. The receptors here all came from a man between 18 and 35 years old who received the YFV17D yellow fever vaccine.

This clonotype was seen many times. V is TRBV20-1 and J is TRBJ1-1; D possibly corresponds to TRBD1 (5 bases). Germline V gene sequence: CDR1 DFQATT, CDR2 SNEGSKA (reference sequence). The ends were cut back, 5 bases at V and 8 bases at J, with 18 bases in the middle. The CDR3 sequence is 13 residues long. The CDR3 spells CSAASGIGAEAFF. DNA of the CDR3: TGCAGTGCTGCCTCTGGAATCGGGGCCGAAGCTTTCTTT.

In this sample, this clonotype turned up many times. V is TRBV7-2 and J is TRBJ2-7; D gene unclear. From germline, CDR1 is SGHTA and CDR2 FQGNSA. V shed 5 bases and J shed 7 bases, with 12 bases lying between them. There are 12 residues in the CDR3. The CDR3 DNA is TGTGCCAGCAGCCCCACTATGGGTGAGCAGTACTTC. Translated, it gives CASSPTMGEQYF.

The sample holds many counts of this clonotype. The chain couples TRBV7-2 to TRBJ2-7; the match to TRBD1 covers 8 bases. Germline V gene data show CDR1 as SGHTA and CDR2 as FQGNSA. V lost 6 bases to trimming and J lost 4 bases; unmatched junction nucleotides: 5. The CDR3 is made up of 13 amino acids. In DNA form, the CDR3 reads TGTGCCAGCAGAGGGACAGGAACGTACGAGCAGTACTTC. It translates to CASRGTGTYEQYF.

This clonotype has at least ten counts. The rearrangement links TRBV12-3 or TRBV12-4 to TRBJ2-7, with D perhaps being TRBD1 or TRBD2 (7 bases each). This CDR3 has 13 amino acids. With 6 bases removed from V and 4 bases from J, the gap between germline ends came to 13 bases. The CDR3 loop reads CASSRQGGYEQYF. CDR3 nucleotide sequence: TGTGCCAGCAGCCGACAGGGAGGGTACGAGCAGTACTTC.

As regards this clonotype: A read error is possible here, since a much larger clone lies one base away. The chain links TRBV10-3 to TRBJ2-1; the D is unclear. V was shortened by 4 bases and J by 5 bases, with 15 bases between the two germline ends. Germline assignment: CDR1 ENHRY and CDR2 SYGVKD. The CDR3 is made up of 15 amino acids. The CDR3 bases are TGTGCCATCAGTGCATTGAGGAGCTGGGACAATGAGCAGTTCTTC. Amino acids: CAISALRSWDNEQFF.

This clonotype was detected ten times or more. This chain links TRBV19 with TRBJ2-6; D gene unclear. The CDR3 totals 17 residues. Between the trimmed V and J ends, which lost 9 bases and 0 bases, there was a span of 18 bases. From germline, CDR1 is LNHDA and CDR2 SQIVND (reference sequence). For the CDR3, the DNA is TGTGCCAGCCAGTTACGGCCTACCGTCTCTGGGGCCAACGTCCTGACTTTC. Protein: CASQLRPTVSGANVLTF.

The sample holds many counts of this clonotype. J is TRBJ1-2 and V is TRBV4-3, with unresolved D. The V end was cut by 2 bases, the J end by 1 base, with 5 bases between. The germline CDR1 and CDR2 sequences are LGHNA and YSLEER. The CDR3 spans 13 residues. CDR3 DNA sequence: TGCGCCAGCAGCCAAATCCTTAACTATGGCTACACCTTC. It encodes CASSQILNYGYTF.

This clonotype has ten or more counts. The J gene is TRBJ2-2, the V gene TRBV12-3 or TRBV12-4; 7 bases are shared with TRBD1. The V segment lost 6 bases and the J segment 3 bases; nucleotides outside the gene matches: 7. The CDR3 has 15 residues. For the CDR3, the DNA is TGTGCCAGCAGCCCAATAGGGGGCGACACCGGGGAGCTGTTTTTT. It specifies CASSPIGGDTGELFF.

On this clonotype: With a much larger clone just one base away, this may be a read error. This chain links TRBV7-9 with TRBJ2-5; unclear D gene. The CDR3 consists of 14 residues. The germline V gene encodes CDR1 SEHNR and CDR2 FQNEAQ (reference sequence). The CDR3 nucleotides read TGTGCCAGCAGCATGACGAGCAGAGGAGAGCCCCAGTACTTC. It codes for CASSMTSRGEPQYF.

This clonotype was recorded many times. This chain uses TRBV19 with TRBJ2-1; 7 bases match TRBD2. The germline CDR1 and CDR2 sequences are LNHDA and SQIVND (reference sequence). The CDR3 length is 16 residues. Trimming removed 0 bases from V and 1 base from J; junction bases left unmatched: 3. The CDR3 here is CASSIDRSGSYNEQFF. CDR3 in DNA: TGTGCCAGTAGTATAGATCGTAGCGGGTCCTACAATGAGCAGTTCTTC.

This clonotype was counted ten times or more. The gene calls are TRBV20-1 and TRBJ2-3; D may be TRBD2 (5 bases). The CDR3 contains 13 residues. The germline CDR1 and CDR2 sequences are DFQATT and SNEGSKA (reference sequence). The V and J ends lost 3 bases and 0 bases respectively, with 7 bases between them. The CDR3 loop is CSARDSSTDTQYF. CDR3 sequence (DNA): TGCAGTGCTAGGGACTCCAGCACAGATACGCAGTATTTT.

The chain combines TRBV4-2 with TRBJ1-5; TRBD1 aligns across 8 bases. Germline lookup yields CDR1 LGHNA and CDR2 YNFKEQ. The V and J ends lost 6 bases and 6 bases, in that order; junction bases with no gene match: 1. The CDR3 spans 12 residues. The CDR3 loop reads CASSQGAQPQHF. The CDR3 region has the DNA TGTGCCAGCAGTCAGGGGGCTCAGCCCCAGCATTTT.

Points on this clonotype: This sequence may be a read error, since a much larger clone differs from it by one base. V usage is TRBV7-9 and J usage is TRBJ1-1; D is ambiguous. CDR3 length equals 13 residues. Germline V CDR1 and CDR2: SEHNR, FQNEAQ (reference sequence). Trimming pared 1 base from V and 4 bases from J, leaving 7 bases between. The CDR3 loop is CASSLGECTEAFF. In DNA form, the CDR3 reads TGTGCCAGCAGCTTAGGGGAGTGCACTGAAGCTTTCTTT.

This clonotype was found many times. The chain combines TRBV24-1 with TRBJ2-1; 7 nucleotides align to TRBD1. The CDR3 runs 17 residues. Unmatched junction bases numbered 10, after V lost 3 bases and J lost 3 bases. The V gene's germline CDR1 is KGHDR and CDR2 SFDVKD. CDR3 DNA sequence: TGTGCCACCAGTGATGCACGGGACAGTCACGGCTACAATGAGCAGTTCTTC. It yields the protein CATSDARDSHGYNEQFF.

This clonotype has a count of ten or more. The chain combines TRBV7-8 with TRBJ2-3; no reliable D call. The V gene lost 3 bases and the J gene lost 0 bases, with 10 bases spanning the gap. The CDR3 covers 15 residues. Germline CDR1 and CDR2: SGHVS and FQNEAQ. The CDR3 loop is CASSFSSASTDTQYF. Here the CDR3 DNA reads TGTGCCAGCAGCTTTTCTAGTGCTAGCACAGATACGCAGTATTTT.

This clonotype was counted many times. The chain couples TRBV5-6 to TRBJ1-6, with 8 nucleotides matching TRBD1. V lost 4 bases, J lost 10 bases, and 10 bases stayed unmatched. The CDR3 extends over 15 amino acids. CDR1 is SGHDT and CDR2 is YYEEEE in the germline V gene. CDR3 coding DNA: TGTGCCAGCAGCCGGTACGGGACAGGCGAATCACCCCTCCACTTT. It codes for CASSRYGTGESPLHF.

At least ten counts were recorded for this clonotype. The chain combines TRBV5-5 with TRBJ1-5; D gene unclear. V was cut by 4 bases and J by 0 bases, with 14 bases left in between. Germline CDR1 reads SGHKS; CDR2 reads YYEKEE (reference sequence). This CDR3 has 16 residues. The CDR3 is CASSLLEVYSNQPQHF. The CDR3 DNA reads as TGTGCCAGCAGCCTGCTTGAGGTTTATAGCAATCAGCCCCAGCATTTT.

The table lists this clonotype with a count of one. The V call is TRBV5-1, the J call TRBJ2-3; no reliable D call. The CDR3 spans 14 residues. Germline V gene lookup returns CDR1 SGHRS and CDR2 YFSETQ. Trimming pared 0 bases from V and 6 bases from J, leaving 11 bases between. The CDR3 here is CASSLGGPADTQYF. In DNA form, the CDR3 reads TGCGCCAGCAGCTTGGGAGGCCCGGCGGATACGCAGTATTTT.

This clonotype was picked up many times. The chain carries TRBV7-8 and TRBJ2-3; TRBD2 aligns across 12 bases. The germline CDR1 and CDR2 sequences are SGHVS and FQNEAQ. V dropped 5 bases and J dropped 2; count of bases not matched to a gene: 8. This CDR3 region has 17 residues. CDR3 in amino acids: CASSQRLAGASTDTQYF. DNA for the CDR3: TGTGCCAGCAGCCAACGACTAGCGGGGGCGTCCACAGATACGCAGTATTTT.

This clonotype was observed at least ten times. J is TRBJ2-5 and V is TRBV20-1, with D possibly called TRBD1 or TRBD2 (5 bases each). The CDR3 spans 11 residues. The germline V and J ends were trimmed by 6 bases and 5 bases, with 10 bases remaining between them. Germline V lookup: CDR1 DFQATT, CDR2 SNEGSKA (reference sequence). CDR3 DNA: TGCAGTGCGGGGGTGAGGGAGACCCAGTACTTC. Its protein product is CSAGVRETQYF.

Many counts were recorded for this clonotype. The CDR3 DNA reads TGTGCCAGCAGCTTGGAAAGCAGTCTTCTCACCGGGGAGCTGTTTTTT. This encodes CASSLESSLLTGELFF. The genes are TRBV5-5 and TRBJ2-2; D call uncertain. Trimming cost V 0 bases and J 4 bases, with 13 bases left between them. The CDR3 extends over 16 amino acids. CDR1 is SGHKS, CDR2 YYEKEE, per germline (reference sequence). Full variable domain (rest looked up from reference TRBV5-5 and TRBJ2-2): DAGVTQSPTHLIKTRGQQVTLRCSPISGHKSVSWYQQVLGQGPQFIFQYYEKEERGRGNFPDRFSARQFPNYSSELNVNALLLGDSALYLCASSLESSLLTGELFFGEGSRLTVL.

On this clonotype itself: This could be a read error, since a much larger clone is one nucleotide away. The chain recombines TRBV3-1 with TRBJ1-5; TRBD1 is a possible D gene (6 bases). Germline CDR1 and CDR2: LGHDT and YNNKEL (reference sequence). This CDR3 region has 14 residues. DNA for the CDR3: TGTGCCAGCAGCCCACAGGGTTTCAGTCAGCCCCAGAATTTT. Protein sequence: CASSPQGFSQPQNF.

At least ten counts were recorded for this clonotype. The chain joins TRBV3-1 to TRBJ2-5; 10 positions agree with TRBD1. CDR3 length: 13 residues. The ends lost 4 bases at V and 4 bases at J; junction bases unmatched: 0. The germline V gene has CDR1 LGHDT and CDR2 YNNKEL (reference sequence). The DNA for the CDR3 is TGTGCCAGCAGCCGGACAGGGGGAGAGACCCAGTACTTC. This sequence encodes CASSRTGGETQYF.

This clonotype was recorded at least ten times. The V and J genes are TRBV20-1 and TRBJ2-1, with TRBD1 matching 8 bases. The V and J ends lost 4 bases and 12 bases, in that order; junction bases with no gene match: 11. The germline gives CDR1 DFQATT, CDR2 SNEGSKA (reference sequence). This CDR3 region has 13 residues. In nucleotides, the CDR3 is TGCAGTGCTACAGGACAGGGCGTTTGGCGGCAGTTCTTC. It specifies CSATGQGVWRQFF.